This TCR beta chain appears in the sequencing data of a study of blood T cells in healthy people across ages. Overall study findings and caveats: Naive CD4+ cells and diversity were both higher in long-lived donors than in aged donors. Older age went with lower TCR beta diversity per million T cells, in a roughly linear way.

Using a J-beta primer mix together with a sample-barcoded 5' primer, a second PCR was run for about 6 to 11 cycles. TCRdb redid the calling of the 5' RACE reads with MiXCR, one entry per CDR3 protein. The table has about 280,000 distinct CDR3 sequences, roughly 26% seen once. This clonotype was observed a few times. The target antigen is unknown. The CDR3 runs 15 residues. Germline lookup yields CDR1 SEHNR and CDR2 FQNEAQ (reference sequence). V lost 3 bases and J lost 4, with 15 bases in between. This TCR was recovered from an older woman in good health. This chain joins TRBV7-9 and TRBJ1-2; weak D call: TRBD1 (6 bases). The sample was blood. The CDR3 spells CASSFETGGAYGYTF. Here the CDR3 DNA reads TGTGCCAGCAGCTTTGAAACCGGGGGGGCCTATGGCTACACCTTC.